This T cell receptor beta chain was sequenced in a study of OX40 agonist ivuxolimab in advanced cancers. Study-level findings and limits: Researchers report that CD8+ T cells had, on average, more expanded clones than CD4+.

Comment on this clone: What it binds is unknown.

Only in-frame clones appear in the TCRdb table, and some are missing; sequencing was by immunoSEQ multiplex PCR. The table has approximately 24,000 clones, around 76% seen once. The TCR was taken from an adult with an advanced solid tumor such as melanoma, head and neck, liver or kidney cancer. This specimen consisted of CD4+ or CD8+ T cells sorted from blood, obtained in a trial of the OX40 agonist ivuxolimab.

The CDR3 bases are TGCGCCAGCAGCCCCCCCGCCCTGGGTTCAGAGCAGTACTTC. Translated: CASSPPALGSEQYF. The genes are TRBV5-1 and TRBJ2-7; D is undetermined. This CDR3 spans 14 amino acids. Trimming removed 4 bases at V and 7 bases at J, with 18 bases between. The germline gives CDR1 SGHRS, CDR2 YFSETQ.